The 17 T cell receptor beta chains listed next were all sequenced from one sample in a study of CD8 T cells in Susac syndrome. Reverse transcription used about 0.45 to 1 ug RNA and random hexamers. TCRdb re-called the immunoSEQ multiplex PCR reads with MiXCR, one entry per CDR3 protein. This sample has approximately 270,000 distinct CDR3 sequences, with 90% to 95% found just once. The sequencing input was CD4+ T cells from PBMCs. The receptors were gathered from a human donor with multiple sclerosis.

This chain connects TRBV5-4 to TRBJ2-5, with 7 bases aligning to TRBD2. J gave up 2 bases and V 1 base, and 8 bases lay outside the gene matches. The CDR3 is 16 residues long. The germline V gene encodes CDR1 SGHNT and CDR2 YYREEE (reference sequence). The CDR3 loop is CASSLKQGGAQETQYF. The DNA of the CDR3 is TGTGCCAGCAGCTTGAAGCAGGGAGGGGCACAAGAGACCCAGTACTTC.

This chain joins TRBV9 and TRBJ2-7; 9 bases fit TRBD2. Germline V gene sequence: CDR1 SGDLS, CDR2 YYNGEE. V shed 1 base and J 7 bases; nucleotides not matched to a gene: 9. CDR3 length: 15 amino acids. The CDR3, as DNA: TGTGCCAGCAGCGTATACGCAGCGGGGGGCGGAGAGCAGTACTTC. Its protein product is CASSVYAAGGGEQYF. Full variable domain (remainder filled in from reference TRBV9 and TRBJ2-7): DSGVTQTPKHLITATGQRVTLRCSPRSGDLSVYWYQQSLDQGLQFLIQYYNGEERAKGNILERFSAQQFPDLHSELNLSSLELGDSALYFCASSVYAAGGGEQYFGPGTRLTVT.

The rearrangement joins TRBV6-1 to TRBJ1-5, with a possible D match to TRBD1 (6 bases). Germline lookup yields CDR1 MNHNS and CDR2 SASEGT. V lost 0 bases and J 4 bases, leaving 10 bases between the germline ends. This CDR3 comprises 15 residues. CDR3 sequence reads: CASSEAGQQNQPQHF. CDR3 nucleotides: TGTGCCAGCAGTGAAGCCGGACAGCAGAATCAGCCCCAGCATTTT.

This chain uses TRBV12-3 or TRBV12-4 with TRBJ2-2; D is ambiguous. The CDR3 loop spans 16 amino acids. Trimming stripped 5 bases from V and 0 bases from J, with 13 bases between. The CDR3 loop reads CASSHQQSANTGELFF. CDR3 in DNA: TGTGCCAGCAGTCATCAACAGAGCGCGAACACCGGGGAGCTGTTTTTT.

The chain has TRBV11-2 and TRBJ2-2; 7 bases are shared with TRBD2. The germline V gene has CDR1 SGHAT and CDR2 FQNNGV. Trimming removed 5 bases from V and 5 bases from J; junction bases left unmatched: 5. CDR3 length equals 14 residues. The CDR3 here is CASSPAGETGELFF. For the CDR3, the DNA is TGTGCCAGCAGCCCTGCGGGGGAAACCGGGGAGCTGTTTTTT. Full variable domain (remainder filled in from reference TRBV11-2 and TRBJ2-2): EAGVAQSPRYKIIEKRQSVAFWCNPISGHATLYWYQQILGQGPKLLIQFQNNGVVDDSQLPKDRFSAERLKGVDSTLKIQPAKLEDSAVYLCASSPAGETGELFFGEGSRLTVL.

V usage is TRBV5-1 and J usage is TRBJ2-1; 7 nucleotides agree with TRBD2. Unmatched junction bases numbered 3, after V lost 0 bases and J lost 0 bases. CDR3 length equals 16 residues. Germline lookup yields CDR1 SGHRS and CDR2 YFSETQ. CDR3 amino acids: CASSLASGSSYNEQFF. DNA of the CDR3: TGCGCCAGCAGCTTGGCTAGCGGAAGCTCCTACAATGAGCAGTTCTTC.

In DNA, the CDR3 is TGTGCCAGTAGTGCTGGGGACAGGGGACGCGACAATGAGCAGTTCTTC. Translating gives CASSAGDRGRDNEQFF. The chain uses TRBV19 and TRBJ2-1; 10 nucleotides align to TRBD1. CDR3 length: 16 amino acids. J lost 5 bases, V lost 5 bases, and 9 bases had no gene match. The germline V gene has CDR1 LNHDA and CDR2 SQIVND (reference sequence).

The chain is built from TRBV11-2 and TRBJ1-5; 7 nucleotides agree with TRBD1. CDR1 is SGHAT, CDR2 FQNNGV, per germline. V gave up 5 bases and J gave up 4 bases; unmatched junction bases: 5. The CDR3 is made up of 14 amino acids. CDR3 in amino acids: CASSMTGPNQPQHF. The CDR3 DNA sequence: TGTGCCAGCAGCATGACAGGGCCAAATCAGCCCCAGCATTTT.

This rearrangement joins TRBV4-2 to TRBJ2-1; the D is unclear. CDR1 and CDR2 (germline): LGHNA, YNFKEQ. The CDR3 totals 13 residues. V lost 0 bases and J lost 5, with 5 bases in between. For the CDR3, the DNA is TGTGCCAGCAGCCAAGATACGAACAATGAGCAGTTCTTC. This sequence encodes CASSQDTNNEQFF.

CDR3 residues: CASSQSGLATEAFF. The CDR3 bases are TGCGCCAGCAGCCAGTCGGGGCTAGCAACTGAAGCTTTCTTT. V usage is TRBV4-1 and J usage is TRBJ1-1; possible D gene TRBD1, 5 bases. Germline CDR1 MGHRA, CDR2 YSYEKL. The CDR3 contains 14 residues. V was pared by 3 bases and J by 5 bases, with 13 bases between.

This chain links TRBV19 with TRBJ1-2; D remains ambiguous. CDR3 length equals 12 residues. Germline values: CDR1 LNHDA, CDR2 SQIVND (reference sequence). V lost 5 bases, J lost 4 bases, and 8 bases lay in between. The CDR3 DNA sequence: TGTGCCAGTAGTCTCGTTTCCTATGGCTACACCTTC. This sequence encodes CASSLVSYGYTF.

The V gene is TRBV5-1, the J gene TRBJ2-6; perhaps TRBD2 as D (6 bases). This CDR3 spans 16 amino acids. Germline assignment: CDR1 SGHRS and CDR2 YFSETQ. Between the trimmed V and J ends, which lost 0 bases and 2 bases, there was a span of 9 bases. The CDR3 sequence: CASSLDGGTGANVLTF. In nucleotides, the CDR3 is TGCGCCAGCAGCTTGGATGGGGGGACTGGGGCCAACGTCCTGACTTTC.

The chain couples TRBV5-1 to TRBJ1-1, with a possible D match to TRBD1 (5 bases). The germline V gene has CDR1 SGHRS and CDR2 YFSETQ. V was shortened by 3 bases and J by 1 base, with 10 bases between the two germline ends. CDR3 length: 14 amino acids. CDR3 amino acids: CASSYDGQNTEAFF. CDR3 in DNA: TGCGCCAGCAGCTATGACGGACAGAACACTGAAGCTTTCTTT.

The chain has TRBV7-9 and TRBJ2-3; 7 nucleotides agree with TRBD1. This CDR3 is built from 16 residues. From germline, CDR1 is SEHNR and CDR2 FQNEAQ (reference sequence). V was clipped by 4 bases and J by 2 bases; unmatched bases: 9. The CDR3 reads CASSSAGTAPTDTQYF. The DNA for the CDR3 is TGTGCCAGCAGCTCCGCCGGGACAGCGCCCACAGATACGCAGTATTTT. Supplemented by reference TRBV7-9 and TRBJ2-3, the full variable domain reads DTGVSQNPRHKITKRGQNVTFRCDPISEHNRLYWYRQTLGQGPEFLTYFQNEAQLEKSRLLSDRFSAERPKGSFSTLEIQRTEQGDSAMYLCASSSAGTAPTDTQYFGPGTRLTVL.

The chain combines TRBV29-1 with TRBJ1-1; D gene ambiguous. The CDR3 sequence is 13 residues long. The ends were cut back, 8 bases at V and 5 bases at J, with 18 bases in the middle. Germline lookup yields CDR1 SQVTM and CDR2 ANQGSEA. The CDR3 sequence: CSTSGTVETEAFF. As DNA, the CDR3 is TGCAGCACCTCAGGCACCGTTGAGACTGAAGCTTTCTTT.

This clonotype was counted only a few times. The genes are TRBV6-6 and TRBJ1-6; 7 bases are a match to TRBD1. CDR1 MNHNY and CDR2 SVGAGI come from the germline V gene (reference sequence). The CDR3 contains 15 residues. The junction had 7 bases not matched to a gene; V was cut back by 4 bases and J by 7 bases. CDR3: CASSSGTAPNSPLHF. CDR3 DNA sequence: TGTGCCAGCAGTTCCGGGACAGCTCCAAATTCACCCCTCCACTTT.

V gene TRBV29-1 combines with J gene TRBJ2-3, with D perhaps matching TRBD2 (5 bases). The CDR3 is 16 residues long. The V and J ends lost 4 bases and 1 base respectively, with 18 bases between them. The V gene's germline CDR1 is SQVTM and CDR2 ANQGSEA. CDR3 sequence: CSVVPGRTWGTDTQYF. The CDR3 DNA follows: TGCAGCGTTGTTCCAGGACGGACTTGGGGCACAGATACGCAGTATTTT.